The T cell receptor beta chain under discussion was sequenced for a study of OX40 agonist ivuxolimab in advanced cancers. Regarding the study as a whole: Some nonresponders likewise displayed low normalized T-cell clonal expansion.

The V end lost 3 bases, the J end lost 9 bases, and 16 bases lay between the germline ends. The CDR3 totals 14 residues. CDR1 is LNHDA, CDR2 SQIVND, per germline (reference sequence). With regard to this clone: Antigen specificity is unknown.

Assay: immunoSEQ multiplex PCR; the TCRdb copy retains only in-frame clones and omits some. This sample carries some 91,000 clones, more than 75% of them seen once, and the ten largest clones take around 4%. The TCR was taken from an adult with an advanced solid tumor such as melanoma, head and neck, liver or kidney cancer. The specimen was CD4+ or CD8+ T cells sorted from blood, collected in a trial of the OX40 agonist ivuxolimab. This rearrangement joins TRBV19 to TRBJ2-3; weak D call: TRBD1 (6 bases). CDR3 loop: CASSIRGTQGTQYF. CDR3 in DNA: TGTGCCAGTAGTATTAGGGGGACCCAAGGGACGCAGTATTTT. Complete variable domain (other parts from reference TRBV19 and TRBJ2-3): DGGITQSPKYLFRKEGQNVTLSCEQNLNHDAMYWYRQDPGQGLRLIYYSQIVNDFQKGDIAEGYSVSREKKESFPLTVTSAQKNPTAFYLCASSIRGTQGTQYFGPGTRLTVL.